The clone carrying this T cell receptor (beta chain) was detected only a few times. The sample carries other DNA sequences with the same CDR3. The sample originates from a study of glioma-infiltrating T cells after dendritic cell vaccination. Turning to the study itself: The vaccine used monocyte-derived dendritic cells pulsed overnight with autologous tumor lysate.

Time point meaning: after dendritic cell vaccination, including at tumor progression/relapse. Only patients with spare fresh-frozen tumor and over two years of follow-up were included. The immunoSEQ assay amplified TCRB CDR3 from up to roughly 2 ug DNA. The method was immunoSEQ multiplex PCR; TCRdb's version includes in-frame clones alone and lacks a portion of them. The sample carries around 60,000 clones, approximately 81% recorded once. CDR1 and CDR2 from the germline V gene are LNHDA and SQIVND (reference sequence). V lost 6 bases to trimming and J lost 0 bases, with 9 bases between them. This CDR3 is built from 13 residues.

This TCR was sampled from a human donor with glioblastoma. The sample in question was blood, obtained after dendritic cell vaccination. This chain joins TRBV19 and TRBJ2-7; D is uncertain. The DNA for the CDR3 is TGTGCCAGTAGCAGAGGATACTCCTACGAGCAGTACTTC. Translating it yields CASSRGYSYEQYF.